This TCR beta chain was recorded in a study of blood T cell repertoires in COVID-19. In the study overall: The United States, Italy and Spain supplied acute and convalescent COVID-19 samples. PBMCs, B-cell-depleted T cells, or T cells provided the cDNA or gDNA that made up the material.

Generated by immunoSEQ multiplex PCR, the TCRdb table keeps only in-frame clones and is missing some. The data show approximately 83,000 clones, over 75% seen once. CDR1 is SGHRS, CDR2 YFSETQ, per germline. The CDR3 length is 16 residues. The ends lost 4 bases at V and 8 bases at J; junction bases unmatched: 10. The sample taken for sequencing was peripheral blood. This rearrangement joins TRBV5-1 to TRBJ2-1; 12 bases match TRBD2. The receptor was isolated from a man aged 65-85 years with acute or convalescent COVID-19. The CDR3 nucleotides read TGCGCCAGCAGCCCGACGTCTAGCGGGAGGGCCGATGAGCAGTTCTTC. This translates into CASSPTSSGRADEQFF.